This passage covers 30 T cell receptor beta chains from one sample sequenced in a study of beta chain features in type 1 diabetes. Expressed TCRB transcripts were sequenced after all isolated RNA was converted to cDNA. Data came from immunoSEQ multiplex PCR; TCRdb stores just in-frame clones and leaves some out. The top ten clones hold 1% to 1.5% of a sample with about 200,000 clones, roughly a tenth of them seen once. The sample consisted of central memory CD4+ T cells from blood. Receptor source: a young man in good health.

This sequence joins TRBV30 and TRBJ2-1; 8 positions agree with TRBD1. Germline V gene data show CDR1 as GTSNPN and CDR2 as SVGIG (reference sequence). The V and J ends lost 1 base and 1 base, in that order; junction bases with no gene match: 15. This CDR3 has 19 amino acids. The chain's CDR3 is CAWSAGTGERSWSYNEQFF. The DNA for the CDR3 is TGTGCCTGGAGTGCCGGGACAGGCGAGAGAAGTTGGTCCTACAATGAGCAGTTCTTC.

The chain is built from TRBV7-2 and TRBJ2-1, with TRBD1 matching 7 bases. Germline V gene sequence: CDR1 SGHTA, CDR2 FQGNSA. The V and J ends lost 5 bases and 5 bases, in that order; junction bases with no gene match: 9. The length of the CDR3 is 15 residues. The CDR3 sequence is CASSQGTVTNNEQFF. CDR3 sequence (DNA): TGTGCCAGCAGCCAGGGGACAGTTACTAACAATGAGCAGTTCTTC.

This clone was detected a few times. This chain joins TRBV21-1 and TRBJ2-5; TRBD1 is the table's D call and was not checked against the DNA. TRBV21-1 is a documented pseudogene. The CDR3 extends over 16 amino acids. The CDR3 region has the DNA TGTGCCAGCAGCAAACCCGGACAGGGGGCGAGAAAGACCCAGTACTTC. It codes for CASSKPGQGARKTQYF.

This chain connects TRBV14 to TRBJ1-1, with TRBD1 matching over 7 bases. The V segment lost 1 base and the J segment 0 bases; nucleotides outside the gene matches: 5. Germline V CDR1 and CDR2: SGHDN, FVKESK. CDR3 length equals 16 residues. The CDR3 loop is CASSQGQGSMNTEAFF. CDR3 DNA: TGTGCCAGCAGCCAAGGACAGGGTTCAATGAACACTGAAGCTTTCTTT.

The V and J genes are TRBV4-2 and TRBJ2-1; perhaps TRBD2 as D (6 bases). The V gene lost 6 bases and the J gene lost 0 bases, with 15 bases spanning the gap. This CDR3 is built from 16 residues. Per the germline V gene, CDR1 is LGHNA and CDR2 is YNFKEQ. The DNA for the CDR3 is TGTGCCAGCAGACGTGAGGGACTGACCTCCTACAATGAGCAGTTCTTC. It encodes CASRREGLTSYNEQFF.

This clone was seen many times. V is TRBV21-1 and J is TRBJ2-7; TRBD2 is the table's D call, not checked against the DNA. TRBV21-1 is a known pseudogene. The CDR3 consists of 15 residues. The CDR3 loop is CASSKGAGDSYEQYF. The CDR3, as DNA: TGTGCCAGCAGCAAAGGAGCGGGAGACTCCTACGAGCAGTACTTC.

This clone was recorded a few times. V is TRBV4-3 and J is TRBJ2-2; tentative D call: TRBD2 (5 bases). V dropped 1 base and J dropped 7 bases, with 10 bases sitting between them. Germline CDR1 and CDR2: LGHNA and YSLEER. CDR3 length: 14 amino acids. CDR3 DNA: TGCGCCAGCAGCCAAGTTATAGGGAGCGGGGAGCTGTTTTTT. Its translation: CASSQVIGSGELFF.

This chain connects TRBV5-1 to TRBJ2-5; 11 bases are a match to TRBD1. Germline assignment: CDR1 SGHRS and CDR2 YFSETQ. V trimming: 4 bases; J trimming: 4 bases; junction bases outside the gene matches: 9. The CDR3 spans 16 residues. CDR3 amino acids: CASSPRDRGFRETQYF. The CDR3, as DNA: TGCGCCAGCAGCCCCCGGGACAGGGGGTTTCGAGAGACCCAGTACTTC.

This clone came up many times. Other DNA sequences in this sample translate to the same CDR3. The chain has TRBV29-1 and TRBJ2-5; TRBD1 matches at 10 bases. The V gene end was trimmed by 5 bases and the J gene end by 5 bases; junction bases not matched to a gene: 5. The CDR3 covers 13 residues. The germline V gene has CDR1 SQVTM and CDR2 ANQGSEA. CDR3 region: CSVRQGASETQYF. The CDR3 nucleotides are TGCAGCGTTAGACAGGGGGCTTCCGAGACCCAGTACTTC.

This clone was recorded at least ten times. This chain connects TRBV2 to TRBJ2-1; D is unclear. V lost 8 bases to trimming and J lost 7 bases, with 9 bases between them. Per germline, CDR1 SNHLY and CDR2 FYNNEI. The CDR3 sequence is 11 residues long. The CDR3 bases are TGTGCCAGCCTCGGGCCGAATGAGCAGTTCTTC. It codes for CASLGPNEQFF.

In its sample, this clone was seen a few times. The chain is built from TRBV18 and TRBJ1-3, with TRBD1 identical over 7 bases. Trimming cost V 4 bases and J 1 base; bases outside gene matches: 7. The CDR3 has 16 amino acids. CDR1 and CDR2 from the germline V gene are KGHSH and LQKENI. CDR3 amino acids: CASSHGTAVSGNTIYF. DNA for the CDR3: TGTGCCAGCTCACACGGGACAGCAGTATCTGGAAACACCATATATTTT.

With respect to this clone: A much larger clonotype is one base distant, so this may be a read error. This sequence joins TRBV30 and TRBJ1-1, with 7 bases aligning to TRBD1. The ends lost 0 bases at V and 5 bases at J; junction bases unmatched: 9. CDR3 size: 15 residues. Germline V CDR1 and CDR2: GTSNPN, SVGIG (reference sequence). CDR3 in DNA: TGTGCCTGGAGTGTACGGGCAGGGGGTGAGACTGAAGCTTTCTTT. Translated, it gives CAWSVRAGGETEAFF.

This clone occurred a few times. The J gene is TRBJ2-5, the V gene TRBV11-2; 8 bases map to TRBD1. V lost 5 bases and J lost 3; bases outside the gene matches: 8. The CDR3 is 15 amino acids. Germline CDR1 reads SGHAT; CDR2 reads FQNNGV. The CDR3 loop reads CASSPIRTGKETQYF. DNA for the CDR3: TGTGCCAGCAGCCCGATCCGGACAGGGAAAGAGACCCAGTACTTC. Looking up the rest from reference TRBV11-2 and TRBJ2-5 gives the full variable domain: EAGVAQSPRYKIIEKRQSVAFWCNPISGHATLYWYQQILGQGPKLLIQFQNNGVVDDSQLPKDRFSAERLKGVDSTLKIQPAKLEDSAVYLCASSPIRTGKETQYFGPGTRLLVL.

This clone turned up a few times. The gene calls are TRBV5-1 and TRBJ2-1, with D maybe TRBD2 (5 bases). The V end was cut by 0 bases, the J end by 0 bases, with 10 bases between. CDR3 size: 16 residues. Germline CDR1 reads SGHRS; CDR2 reads YFSETQ. The CDR3 reads CASSLGTGSSYNEQFF. As DNA, the CDR3 is TGCGCCAGCAGCTTGGGGACGGGGAGCTCCTACAATGAGCAGTTCTTC.

This clone was seen only a few times. This chain connects TRBV5-1 to TRBJ2-3, with unresolved D. Looked up from germline, CDR1 is SGHRS and CDR2 is YFSETQ. This CDR3 is built from 14 residues. V lost 7 bases and J lost 2, with 14 bases in between. CDR3 in amino acids: CASAPQELTDTQYF. DNA for the CDR3: TGCGCCAGCGCCCCTCAGGAGCTCACAGATACGCAGTATTTT.

This clone was detected a few times. The V gene is TRBV7-2, the J gene TRBJ2-7; 9 nucleotides line up with TRBD2. The V gene's germline CDR1 is SGHTA and CDR2 FQGNSA. This CDR3 has 17 amino acids. The J segment lost 0 bases and the V segment lost 6 bases, leaving 12 bases of the junction unmatched. The CDR3 sequence is CASRHRSLAGGSYEQYF. CDR3 DNA sequence: TGTGCCAGCAGACACCGTTCACTAGCGGGTGGCTCCTACGAGCAGTACTTC.

This chain joins TRBV21-1 and TRBJ2-3; whether TRBD2, the table's D call, matches the DNA was not checked. TRBV21-1 is classified as a pseudogene. CDR3 length equals 20 residues. The CDR3 region is CASSSRVTSGRIASTDTQYF. CDR3 bases: TGTGCCAGCAGCTCCCGAGTGACTAGCGGGAGGATCGCTAGCACAGATACGCAGTATTTT.

The chain employs TRBV6-5 and TRBJ2-5; no reliable D call. This CDR3 has 13 amino acids. V lost 7 bases to trimming and J lost 5 bases, with 14 bases between them. Germline-derived CDR1 and CDR2 are MNHEY and SVGAGI. As DNA, the CDR3 is TGTGCCAGCACAACCGGGCTGGGTGAGACCCAGTACTTC. Translating gives CASTTGLGETQYF.

This clone occurred a few times. The rearrangement joins TRBV7-2 to TRBJ2-3, with D possibly TRBD2 on 6 matching bases. The CDR3 runs 14 residues. V was cut by 5 bases and J by 3 bases, with 12 bases left in between. In germline, CDR1 is SGHTA, CDR2 FQGNSA. The DNA for the CDR3 is TGTGCCAGCAGCCCCTCCCTAGCGACAGATACGCAGTATTTT. Translation: CASSPSLATDTQYF.

This clone was counted between two and nine times. The chain combines TRBV5-1 with TRBJ2-4, with D perhaps matching TRBD1 (5 bases). CDR1 is SGHRS, CDR2 YFSETQ, per germline. V gave up 4 bases and J gave up 6 bases, with 20 bases separating them. This CDR3 region has 16 residues. The CDR3: CASSTSTVHSGNIQYF. CDR3 DNA: TGCGCCAGCAGCACCTCGACAGTGCATTCTGGAAACATTCAGTACTTC.

The chain joins TRBV30 to TRBJ2-5; 9 bases agree with TRBD1. The CDR3 consists of 14 residues. CDR1 is GTSNPN, CDR2 SVGIG, per germline (reference sequence). The V and J ends lost 2 bases and 5 bases, in that order; junction bases with no gene match: 6. CDR3 sequence: CAWSTGQGQETQYF. CDR3 coding DNA: TGTGCCTGGAGTACTGGACAGGGGCAGGAGACCCAGTACTTC.

This sequence joins TRBV7-9 and TRBJ2-3; the match to TRBD1 covers 7 bases. CDR3 length: 14 residues. Looked up from germline, CDR1 is SEHNR and CDR2 is FQNEAQ (reference sequence). With 5 bases clipped from V and 0 bases from J, the junction kept 2 bases outside the gene matches. The DNA for the CDR3 is TGTGCCAGCAGCAAGGGGGCTAGCACAGATACGCAGTATTTT. Its protein product is CASSKGASTDTQYF.

The CDR3 DNA reads as TGTGCCAGCAGTCCGCGGACAGGGCGCTTGGGGGGAAACACCATATATTTT. Residues: CASSPRTGRLGGNTIYF. This chain links TRBV27 with TRBJ1-3; 8 bases match TRBD1. Trimming removed 5 bases from V and 4 bases from J; junction bases left unmatched: 13. The CDR3 sequence is 17 residues long. Germline CDR1 reads MNHEY; CDR2 reads SMNVEV (reference sequence).

The chain joins TRBV6-5 to TRBJ2-3; TRBD2 matches at 7 bases. This CDR3 is built from 15 residues. Losses at the gene ends were 2 bases for V and 4 bases for J; bases not matched to a gene: 6. Germline V gives CDR1 MNHEY, CDR2 SVGAGI. The CDR3 DNA follows: TGTGCCAGCAGTTACCGGGGGGATGGTGCAGATACGCAGTATTTT. Protein product: CASSYRGDGADTQYF.

The chain uses TRBV7-2 and TRBJ2-7, with D possibly being TRBD1 (5 bases). The germline CDR1 and CDR2 sequences are SGHTA and FQGNSA. V lost 5 bases to trimming and J lost 10 bases, with 18 bases between them. This CDR3 spans 13 amino acids. CDR3 nucleotides: TGTGCCAGCAGCCTAAATTCCGACAGTCATCAGTACTTC. It encodes CASSLNSDSHQYF.

This clone was seen a few times. The genes are TRBV5-6 and TRBJ2-1, with D unresolved. The CDR3 sequence is 14 residues long. With 6 bases removed from V and 5 bases from J, the gap between germline ends came to 15 bases. Germline-derived CDR1 and CDR2 are SGHDT and YYEEEE. CDR3 nucleotide sequence: TGTGCCAGCACCCCTACAGCAGCACACAATGAGCAGTTCTTC. Protein: CASTPTAAHNEQFF.

The rearrangement links TRBV7-3 to TRBJ2-3, with D tentatively TRBD2 (5 bases). In germline, CDR1 is SGHTA, CDR2 FQGTGA. The CDR3 has 15 residues. Trimming left V 5 bases short and J 0 bases short, with 12 bases between. The CDR3 DNA follows: TGTGCCAGCAGCCCCCTAGGCGGGAGCACAGATACGCAGTATTTT. It is translated as CASSPLGGSTDTQYF.

This clone was seen a handful of times. This sequence joins TRBV27 and TRBJ1-2; D remains unclear. The germline V gene has CDR1 MNHEY and CDR2 SMNVEV (reference sequence). Trimming left V 1 base short and J 2 bases short, with 5 bases between. CDR3 length equals 13 residues. The chain's CDR3 is CASSLYPNYGYTF. CDR3 sequence (DNA): TGTGCCAGCAGTTTATATCCCAACTATGGCTACACCTTC.

On this clone itself: Other DNA variants within this sample encode the same CDR3. The V and J genes are TRBV5-1 and TRBJ2-7; weak D call: TRBD2 (6 bases). Germline values: CDR1 SGHRS, CDR2 YFSETQ. V gave up 0 bases and J gave up 3 bases, with 10 bases separating them. The CDR3 spans 14 residues. DNA for the CDR3: TGCGCCAGCAGCTTGGCCTTGGGAGGCTACGAGCAGTACTTC. Encoded protein: CASSLALGGYEQYF.

The V and J genes are TRBV29-1 and TRBJ2-3; D possibly matches TRBD1 or TRBD2 (5 bases each). Per germline, CDR1 SQVTM and CDR2 ANQGSEA. V lost 5 bases to trimming and J lost 2 bases, with 8 bases between them. The CDR3 is made up of 12 amino acids. The CDR3 DNA reads as TGCAGCGTTAGGGGAGACACAGATACGCAGTATTTT. Translation: CSVRGDTDTQYF.